The 23 T cell receptor beta chains presented below share a single source sample, sequenced in a study of cytomegalovirus exposure and HLA in healthy donors. Sequencing was performed with immunoSEQ multiplex PCR; in TCRdb, only in-frame clones are kept and a portion is missing. Seen here are roughly 270,000 clones, around nine tenths observed once, and the top ten hold over 0.85%. The sequencing sample was made of PBMCs. The receptor source for this set is a woman younger than 35 in good health and CMV-seronegative.

The V gene is TRBV10-3, the J gene TRBJ2-7, with 7 nucleotides matching TRBD1. V was pared by 2 bases and J by 7 bases, with 8 bases of the junction left unmatched. This CDR3 is 14 amino acids long. Germline assignment: CDR1 ENHRY and CDR2 SYGVKD. The CDR3 is CAISEGTEGREQYF. DNA of the CDR3: TGTGCCATCAGTGAGGGGACAGAGGGTAGGGAGCAGTACTTC.

The chain uses TRBV6-4 and TRBJ1-6; D gene unclear. Germline-derived CDR1 and CDR2 are MRHNA and SNTAGT. This CDR3 region has 15 residues. The V and J ends lost 3 bases and 6 bases respectively, with 12 bases between them. The CDR3 nucleotides read TGTGCCAGCAGTGATTTGACGACACCTAATTCACCCCTCCACTTT. Protein sequence: CASSDLTTPNSPLHF.

There are a few counts of this clone. The genes are TRBV10-2 and TRBJ2-1; 7 nucleotides agree with TRBD2. Germline assignment: CDR1 WSHSY and CDR2 SAAADI. CDR3 length: 15 residues. With 6 bases clipped from V and 9 bases from J, the junction kept 14 bases outside the gene matches. CDR3 protein: CASRGTMGGHAEQFF. The CDR3 DNA sequence: TGCGCCAGCAGGGGGACTATGGGCGGTCATGCTGAGCAGTTCTTC.

The rearrangement links TRBV6-5 to TRBJ2-1; TRBD2 aligns across 9 bases. The germline V gene has CDR1 MNHEY and CDR2 SVGAGI. The CDR3 contains 14 residues. The V and J ends lost 7 bases and 8 bases, in that order; junction bases with no gene match: 9. The CDR3 spells CASKPGLAVDEQFF. The CDR3 DNA reads as TGTGCCAGCAAGCCGGGACTAGCAGTCGATGAGCAGTTCTTC.

The CDR3 is CASSLDFSGARVTFF. The DNA of the CDR3 is TGTGCCAGCAGCTTGGATTTTTCAGGGGCGCGGGTAACTTTCTTT. The chain employs TRBV5-8 and TRBJ1-1, with D perhaps TRBD1 (6 bases). Germline V gives CDR1 SGHTS, CDR2 YDEGEE. The length of the CDR3 is 15 residues. V was cut by 0 bases and J by 12 bases, with 21 bases left in between.

This chain joins TRBV28 and TRBJ1-1, with D perhaps matching TRBD1 (5 bases). V lost 2 bases, J lost 10 bases, and 11 bases lay in between. CDR1 MDHEN and CDR2 SYDVKM come from the germline V gene. The CDR3 sequence is 12 residues long. The CDR3 nucleotides read TGTGCCAGCAGTTTAAGGGGCACTACAGCTTTCTTT. It codes for CASSLRGTTAFF.

V is TRBV11-1 and J is TRBJ2-1; no clear D gene. Trimming took off 4 bases at V and 7 bases at J, with 8 bases between the two ends. The CDR3 loop spans 12 amino acids. Germline lookup yields CDR1 SGHAT and CDR2 FQDESV (reference sequence). DNA of the CDR3: TGTGCCAGCAGCTCCAACTTAAATGAGCAGTTCTTC. This codes for CASSSNLNEQFF.

The rearrangement joins TRBV6-1 to TRBJ1-1, with D possibly TRBD1 on 5 matching bases. CDR1 and CDR2 from the germline V gene are MNHNS and SASEGT. Between the trimmed V and J ends, which lost 10 bases and 1 base, there was a span of 13 bases. The CDR3 loop spans 13 amino acids. Written as DNA, the CDR3 is TGTGCCACCCAAGACAGACGGAACACTGAAGCTTTCTTT. This encodes CATQDRRNTEAFF.

A word on this clone: In the same sample, other DNA sequences code for this CDR3. CDR3 protein: CASSFSGSYNEQFF. DNA of the CDR3: TGTGCCAGCAGCTTTAGCGGGAGCTACAATGAGCAGTTCTTC. The chain recombines TRBV7-3 with TRBJ2-1; 9 bases map to TRBD2. Germline values: CDR1 SGHTA, CDR2 FQGTGA. J gave up 3 bases and V 3 bases, and 0 bases lay outside the gene matches. The CDR3 has 14 residues. The full variable domain, in which reference TRBV7-3 and TRBJ2-1 provide the parts outside the CDR3, is GAGVSQTPSNKVTEKGKYVELRCDPISGHTALYWYRQSLGQGPEFLIYFQGTGAADDSGLPNDRFFAVRPEGSVSTLKIQRTERGDSAVYLCASSFSGSYNEQFFGPGTRLTVL.

The chain has TRBV11-2 and TRBJ2-7; 10 bases align to TRBD2. From germline, CDR1 is SGHAT and CDR2 FQNNGV. The CDR3 has 14 amino acids. The V gene end was trimmed by 4 bases and the J gene end by 9 bases; junction bases not matched to a gene: 9. The CDR3 here is CASSSDGLADPQYF. The CDR3 DNA sequence: TGTGCCAGCAGCTCTGACGGACTAGCGGATCCGCAGTACTTC.

The CDR3 nucleotides are TGTGCCAGCTCACCGGGGCCTCGTCTTGAGCAGTTCTTC. Protein sequence: CASSPGPRLEQFF. This chain uses TRBV18 with TRBJ2-1; a possible D gene is TRBD1 (5 bases). Germline CDR1 and CDR2: KGHSH and LQKENI. The CDR3 extends over 13 amino acids. Trimming shortened V by 3 bases and J by 9 bases, and 12 bases separated the two germline ends.

The chain combines TRBV2 with TRBJ1-4; D is uncertain. Trimming removed 7 bases at V and 8 bases at J, with 17 bases between. CDR1 is SNHLY and CDR2 is FYNNEI in the germline V gene. The CDR3 runs 14 residues. The CDR3 DNA sequence: TGTGCCAGCATGTACGGTGCGGTACAAGAAAAACTGTTTTTT. This codes for CASMYGAVQEKLFF.

Worth noting for this clone: This same CDR3 is encoded by further DNA sequences in the sample. As DNA, the CDR3 is TGTGCCAGTAGCCTAGCGGGAGGGCCGAATGAGCAGTTCTTC. Protein product: CASSLAGGPNEQFF. This chain links TRBV19 with TRBJ2-1; 12 nucleotides agree with TRBD2. In germline, CDR1 is LNHDA, CDR2 SQIVND (reference sequence). Unmatched junction bases numbered 4, after V lost 6 bases and J lost 7 bases. The CDR3 is made up of 14 amino acids.

This rearrangement joins TRBV30 to TRBJ1-2, with 7 bases that match TRBD1. Looked up from germline, CDR1 is GTSNPN and CDR2 is SVGIG (reference sequence). J lost 3 bases, V lost 1 base, and 11 bases had no gene match. This CDR3 contains 16 residues. CDR3 in amino acids: CAWSGLAGQSYYGYTF. As DNA, the CDR3 is TGTGCCTGGAGTGGACTGGCGGGACAGAGTTACTATGGCTACACCTTC.

This chain links TRBV7-2 with TRBJ1-2, with unresolved D. This CDR3 region has 14 residues. Germline V gene data show CDR1 as SGHTA and CDR2 as FQGNSA. The V end lost 1 base, the J end lost 5 bases, and 11 bases lay between the germline ends. This CDR3 reads CASSLGHKNYGYTF. The CDR3 DNA is TGTGCCAGCAGCTTAGGCCACAAGAATTATGGCTACACCTTC.

This chain joins TRBV27 and TRBJ1-4; D remains unclear. This CDR3 has 15 amino acids. Germline assignment: CDR1 MNHEY and CDR2 SMNVEV (reference sequence). V lost 1 base, J lost 8 bases, and 14 bases lay in between. The CDR3 sequence is CASSLLGNRREKLFF. For the CDR3, the DNA is TGTGCCAGCAGTTTATTGGGCAATCGACGAGAAAAACTGTTTTTT.

V is TRBV11-1 and J is TRBJ2-3; D might be TRBD1 (6 bases). Germline loops: CDR1 SGHAT, CDR2 FQDESV (reference sequence). This CDR3 comprises 13 residues. V lost 5 bases, J lost 7 bases, and 13 bases lay in between. This CDR3 reads CASSMEQGNTQYF. DNA for the CDR3: TGTGCCAGCAGCATGGAACAGGGTAATACGCAGTATTTT.

The chain couples TRBV4-2 to TRBJ2-6, with D perhaps TRBD2 (6 bases). Trimming pared 1 base from V and 0 bases from J, leaving 10 bases between. The CDR3 totals 17 residues. Germline CDR1 is LGHNA and CDR2 is YNFKEQ. The CDR3: CASSQGRVFSGANVLTF. CDR3 coding DNA: TGTGCCAGCAGCCAAGGGAGGGTCTTCTCTGGGGCCAACGTCCTGACTTTC.

The chain has TRBV10-3 and TRBJ1-2; 8 bases align to TRBD1. Germline V lookup: CDR1 ENHRY, CDR2 SYGVKD. The CDR3 loop spans 14 amino acids. V shed 6 bases and J 4 bases; nucleotides not matched to a gene: 7. Here the CDR3 DNA reads TGTGCCATCAGGGTACAGGGGGAAGGCTATGGCTACACCTTC. Amino acids: CAIRVQGEGYGYTF.

This sequence joins TRBV19 and TRBJ1-5, with TRBD1 matching 9 bases. The CDR3 totals 15 residues. The junction had 10 bases not matched to a gene; V was cut back by 8 bases and J by 5 bases. Germline CDR1 reads LNHDA; CDR2 reads SQIVND (reference sequence). For the CDR3, the DNA is TGTGCCAGTTTACCTGAGCGGACAGGGGATCAGCCCCAGCATTTT. Translating it yields CASLPERTGDQPQHF. Combining the CDR3 with reference TRBV19 and TRBJ1-5 gives the whole variable domain DGGITQSPKYLFRKEGQNVTLSCEQNLNHDAMYWYRQDPGQGLRLIYYSQIVNDFQKGDIAEGYSVSREKKESFPLTVTSAQKNPTAFYLCASLPERTGDQPQHFGDGTRLSIL.

The chain joins TRBV28 to TRBJ2-6, with 9 bases identical to TRBD1. Trimming cost V 5 bases and J 1 base; bases outside gene matches: 15. The germline gives CDR1 MDHEN, CDR2 SYDVKM. This CDR3 spans 20 amino acids. The CDR3 here is CASSAVPGQGLRSGANVLTF. The DNA of the CDR3 is TGTGCCAGCAGTGCCGTCCCGGGACAGGGCTTGCGGTCTGGGGCCAACGTCCTGACTTTC.

V usage is TRBV5-4 and J usage is TRBJ2-2, with D perhaps TRBD2 (5 bases). The ends were cut back, 0 bases at V and 0 bases at J, with 15 bases in the middle. The CDR3 consists of 18 residues. Germline CDR1 reads SGHNT; CDR2 reads YYREEE (reference sequence). The CDR3 DNA reads as TGTGCCAGCAGCTTGGGACGCGCGGAGAGGGCGAACACCGGGGAGCTGTTTTTT. It specifies CASSLGRAERANTGELFF.

V is TRBV28 and J is TRBJ2-2; D is possibly TRBD1 (6 bases). Looked up from germline, CDR1 is MDHEN and CDR2 is SYDVKM. The V gene lost 4 bases and the J gene lost 2 bases, with 20 bases spanning the gap. The CDR3 loop spans 18 amino acids. In DNA, the CDR3 is TGTGCCAGCAGTTGGGTTCCAACAGGGCCCTTTAACACCGGGGAGCTGTTTTTT. This translates into CASSWVPTGPFNTGELFF.